What follows are 12 T cell receptor beta chains derived from one specimen sequenced in a study of blood T cell repertoires in COVID-19. Libraries were prepared by immunoSEQ multiplex PCR; TCRdb keeps only in-frame clonotypes and omits some of them. The table includes over 150,000 clones, roughly nine tenths detected once. Sequencing used peripheral blood. These receptors were taken from a man aged 18 to 30 who had recovered from COVID-19.

This sequence joins TRBV10-3 and TRBJ1-2; perhaps TRBD1 as D (6 bases). This CDR3 spans 14 amino acids. From germline, CDR1 is ENHRY and CDR2 SYGVKD. With 0 bases removed from V and 2 bases from J, the gap between germline ends came to 7 bases. In DNA, the CDR3 is TGTGCCATCAGTGAGTCAGGACAGAACTATGGCTACACCTTC. Translated: CAISESGQNYGYTF.

V is TRBV7-9 and J is TRBJ2-1; 7 bases line up with TRBD1. CDR1 SEHNR and CDR2 FQNEAQ come from the germline V gene (reference sequence). With V trimmed by 1 base and J by 8 bases, 8 bases remained unmatched. The CDR3 covers 15 residues. The CDR3 DNA is TGTGCCAGCAGCTTAGAAGACAGGGAACGTGATGAGCAGTTCTTC. Its translation is CASSLEDRERDEQFF.

The rearrangement uses TRBV14 and TRBJ2-7; TRBD2 matches 9 bases. J lost 4 bases, V lost 1 base, and 5 bases had no gene match. The germline V gene has CDR1 SGHDN and CDR2 FVKESK. The CDR3 sequence is 15 residues long. Here the CDR3 DNA reads TGTGCCAGCAGCCAAGTCGGTAGCGGGAGTTACGAGCAGTACTTC. It encodes CASSQVGSGSYEQYF.

V and J are TRBV9 and TRBJ2-5; perhaps TRBD2 as D (5 bases). The CDR3 has 16 amino acids. V was trimmed by 3 bases and J by 5 bases, leaving 20 bases between them. CDR1 SGDLS and CDR2 YYNGEE come from the germline V gene. DNA for the CDR3: TGTGCCAGCAGCGCCCCACGCGGGCTAGCTTCCGAGACCCAGTACTTC. It codes for CASSAPRGLASETQYF.

V gene TRBV4-3 combines with J gene TRBJ2-2; D remains unclear. There are 15 residues in the CDR3. Germline values: CDR1 LGHNA, CDR2 YSLEER. V lost 2 bases and J 8 bases, leaving 15 bases between the germline ends. The CDR3 DNA reads TGCGCCAGCAGCCAATACTCAAGCGTTTCTGGGGAGCTGTTTTTT. Translated, it gives CASSQYSSVSGELFF.

V and J are TRBV7-9 and TRBJ1-2; tentatively, D is TRBD1 (6 bases). The CDR3 consists of 16 residues. Trimming cost V 5 bases and J 0 bases, with 16 bases left between them. CDR1 and CDR2 from the germline V gene are SEHNR and FQNEAQ (reference sequence). Written as DNA, the CDR3 is TGTGCCAGCAGCCATCTCTCCCGACAGGCTAACTATGGCTACACCTTC. It encodes CASSHLSRQANYGYTF.

The chain has TRBV2 and TRBJ1-2, with a weak D call TRBD1 (6 bases). From germline, CDR1 is SNHLY and CDR2 FYNNEI. The CDR3 length is 15 residues. V was cut by 0 bases and J by 8 bases, with 16 bases left in between. CDR3 nucleotides: TGTGCCAGCAGTGAAGCGTACCAGGGGTTGGGCGGCTACACCTTC. Translating it yields CASSEAYQGLGGYTF.

The genes are TRBV20-1 and TRBJ2-7; TRBD1 might be the D (6 bases). CDR3 size: 13 residues. V gave up 3 bases and J gave up 2 bases, with 11 bases separating them. Germline V gene data show CDR1 as DFQATT and CDR2 as SNEGSKA (reference sequence). CDR3: CSASGRTAYEQYF. The CDR3 region has the DNA TGCAGTGCTAGTGGCAGGACAGCCTACGAGCAGTACTTC.

The chain links TRBV9 to TRBJ2-1, with TRBD2 identical over 8 bases. V was pared by 3 bases and J by 3 bases, with 8 bases of the junction left unmatched. From germline, CDR1 is SGDLS and CDR2 YYNGEE. This CDR3 region has 16 residues. CDR3 DNA sequence: TGTGCCAGCAGCGAGGCCCCACTAGCGGACTACAATGAGCAGTTCTTC. It translates to CASSEAPLADYNEQFF.

The chain joins TRBV6-6 to TRBJ2-1; the D gene is possibly TRBD2 (5 bases). The CDR3 has 12 amino acids. V was pared by 8 bases and J by 9 bases, with 14 bases between. CDR1 and CDR2 from the germline V gene are MNHNY and SVGAGI (reference sequence). The chain's CDR3 is CASLSSGSEQFF. Here the CDR3 DNA reads TGTGCCAGCCTCTCAAGCGGATCTGAGCAGTTCTTC.

This clone was seen once. In DNA, the CDR3 is TGCGCCAGCAGCCTGACTAGCGGGACGGAGACCCAGTACTTC. The encoded protein is CASSLTSGTETQYF. The chain employs TRBV4-1 and TRBJ2-5; TRBD2 aligns across 11 bases. CDR3 length equals 14 residues. Germline V gene lookup returns CDR1 MGHRA and CDR2 YSYEKL. The V gene end was trimmed by 4 bases and the J gene end by 5 bases; junction bases not matched to a gene: 3.

This chain connects TRBV19 to TRBJ2-1; 7 positions agree with TRBD2. CDR3 length equals 17 residues. Unmatched junction bases numbered 12, after V lost 3 bases and J lost 4 bases. Germline V gives CDR1 LNHDA, CDR2 SQIVND (reference sequence). The CDR3 sequence is CASSIRIGGSTYNEQFF. In DNA form, the CDR3 reads TGTGCCAGTAGTATCCGGATCGGCGGGAGCACGTACAATGAGCAGTTCTTC.